This paragraph covers one T cell receptor beta chain sequence. The sample has other DNA sequences that encode this CDR3 too. The CDR3 is 16 residues long. Germline V lookup: CDR1 SGHTA, CDR2 FQGNSA. Trimming removed 1 base from V and 5 bases from J, with 18 bases in between. Genomic DNA came from blood conventional CD4+ T cells gated CD25-low CD127-high. Here immunoSEQ multiplex PCR was the method, and the copy in TCRdb shows in-frame clones only, minus some. The profile covers 20,000 to 25,000 clones, with approximately 93% appearing a single time and less than 0.95% taken by the ten largest. This entry comes from a study of regulatory and conventional T cells in RAG deficiency. These data also formed part of another study, on regulatory T cells. This second study notes: The PCR used 52 TRBV and 13 TRBJ primers. In patients, unique TRB V-J pairs were restricted and V/J usage skewed, especially in Tregs.

The chain couples TRBV7-2 to TRBJ2-7; perhaps TRBD2 as D (7 bases). The source is a human donor in good health. Sequenced input: CD4+ T cells sorted from blood. The CDR3, as DNA: TGTGCCAGCAGCTTAGGGGGGCTGCTGGGGGGGAACGAGCAGTACTTC. Translation: CASSLGGLLGGNEQYF.